This T cell receptor beta chain was found in a study of long-term antiretroviral therapy in people with HIV. Survey-level resolution applied to immunoSEQ assay v3.0. Here immunoSEQ multiplex PCR was the method, and the copy in TCRdb shows in-frame clones only, minus some. Found here are over 25,000 clones, approximately 96% of them singletons; the top ten hold around 2%. CDR1 is SQVTM and CDR2 is ANQGSEA in the germline V gene. The V end lost 5 bases, the J end lost 7 bases, and 13 bases lay between the germline ends. The CDR3 is made up of 12 amino acids. Held in samples before DNA extraction were about 0.85-10 million cryopreserved PBMC.

The chain is built from TRBV29-1 and TRBJ2-3; tentative D call: TRBD2 (6 bases). Sequenced material: unsorted PBMCs, taken 6.6 years after starting antiretroviral therapy. The origin of this receptor is a man in his thirties or forties with HIV. DNA for the CDR3: TGCAGCGTTCGAGACGGGGGAAATACGCAGTATTTT. As protein: CSVRDGGNTQYF.